Described below is a single T cell receptor beta chain sequence and its context. The clone's antigen remains unknown. Base qualities are not recorded, but no much larger clone differs from it by a single base. In light of the paper, this sample's time point label describes: cells obtained before transplantation from donor or recipient. CD3+CD4+ and CD3+CD8+ populations were FACS-sorted from unstimulated pre-transplant donor and recipient cells taken from spleen or lymph nodes. Preparation of the library involved the immunoSEQ multiplex PCR assay. In most patients, genomic DNA was isolated using the Qiagen DNeasy Blood and Tissue Kit and sent frozen to Adaptive Biotechnologies for TCR sequencing. For most patients, genomic DNA was subjected to high-throughput TCR-beta CDR3 sequencing by Adaptive Biotechnologies. On the authors' methods: TCR sequencing data were retrieved from Adaptive's ImmunoSEQ software for around 18 patients, whereas a few other patients were processed with MiXCR and VDJtools. To correct CD4 versus CD8 sorting errors, any sequence found in both subsets at a frequency ratio below 5:1 was removed. CDR3 nucleotide sequences shared between donor and recipient were removed because their origin could not be assigned. To count as alloreactive, a clone needed at least 2-fold expansion over unstimulated cells and a minimum CFSE-low frequency of 0.002% (template counts) or 0.001% (read counts). A clone was considered mappable if detected in the sequenced pre-transplant spleen, lymph node, or MLR CFSE-low populations of the donor or recipient. Cumulative frequency of alloreactive clones was calculated as a percentage of all sequences weighted by copy number. This immuneACCESS table, as held by TCRdb, lists in-frame sequences with V and J called but not all clones. Of the missing ones, under half trace to an unresolved V gene in checked studies; the others have no known cause. D and trimming were read from the DNA, whereas the V and J calls and clone size are those reported in that table. The sample records tens of thousands of clones, roughly 96% of which are singletons. Jointly, the top ten make up roughly 0.22% of the sample.

The source of the sample is a study of graft-versus-host responses after intestinal transplantation (dated by TCRdb to 2020 to 2023). Broadly, across the study: The transplants that recipients got were multivisceral, liver-intestinal, or isolated intestinal. Anti-thymocyte globulin induction was given to all recipients, followed by maintenance tacrolimus and steroids for approximately three years. Rather than being sequenced by the commercial service, samples from a few later patients were sequenced in-house on an Illumina MiSeq and processed with MiXCR. A peak of at least 4% donor T cells among recipient peripheral blood mononuclear cells was the definition used for donor T cell macrochimerism. After intestinal transplantation, graft-versus-host and host-versus-graft alloreactive T cell clones in the graft, circulation and bone marrow were tracked using bulk TCR-beta CDR3 sequencing. To identify alloreactive clones, pre-transplant mixed lymphocyte reaction products were sequenced and compared with unstimulated pre-transplant donor and recipient T cells. A cohort of around 25 intestinal transplant recipients, including one retransplant, was enrolled, and a few patients lacking pretransplant specimens were excluded.

The full study reports these points: Patients with donor T cell macrochimerism had high GvH to HvG T cell clonal ratios in their allografts. Peak levels of circulating GvH clones were associated with declines in HvG clones early after transplant. GvH clones were detected in recipient bone marrow, and some of these GvH clones were observed earlier in ileal mucosa or blood, consistent with an intestinal mucosal origin. Conclusions were limited by the relatively low number and heterogeneity of intestinal transplant patients.

From a lookup of the germline V gene (reference sequence), CDR1 and CDR2 are MNHNY and SVGAGI. The CDR3 runs 15 residues from the cysteine to the phenylalanine. Only the CDR3 region is kept as DNA, spanning 45 bases read in frame from base 1. V sheds 5 bases and J sheds 6 bases, leaving 20 bases between their ends. The chain is encoded by TRBV6-6 joined to TRBJ2-7, with the D segment possibly TRBD1 or TRBD2, each aligning over 6 bases. The receptor was derived from a human donor who was the organ donor for an intestinal transplant. Sequenced here: unstimulated CD8+ T cells sorted from spleen or lymph node cells, sampled before transplant. The CDR3 region has the sequence CASSTETWGAGEQYF. The sequenced DNA is TGTGCCAGCAGTACCGAAACGTGGGGGGCTGGCGAGCAGTACTTC.